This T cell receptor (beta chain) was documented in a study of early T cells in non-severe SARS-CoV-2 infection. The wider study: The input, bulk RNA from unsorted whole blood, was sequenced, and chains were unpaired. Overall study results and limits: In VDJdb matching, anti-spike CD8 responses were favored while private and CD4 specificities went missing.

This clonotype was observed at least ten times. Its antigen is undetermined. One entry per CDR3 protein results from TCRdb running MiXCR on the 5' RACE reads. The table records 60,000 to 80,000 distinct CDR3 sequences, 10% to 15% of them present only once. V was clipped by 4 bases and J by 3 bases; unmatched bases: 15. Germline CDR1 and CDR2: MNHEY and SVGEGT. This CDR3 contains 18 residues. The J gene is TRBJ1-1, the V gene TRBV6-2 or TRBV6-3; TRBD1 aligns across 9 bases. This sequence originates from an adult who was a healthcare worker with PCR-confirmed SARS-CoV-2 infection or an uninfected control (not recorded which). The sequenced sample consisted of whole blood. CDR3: CASSSLSGTGLKDTEAFF. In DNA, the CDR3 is TGTGCCAGCAGTTCCCTCTCCGGGACAGGGCTTAAAGACACTGAAGCTTTCTTT.